This TCR beta chain appears in the sequencing data of a study of control samples from healthy donors and cancer patients. By proportion, this clone is medium-sized. Libraries were prepared by immunoSEQ multiplex PCR; TCRdb keeps only in-frame clonotypes and omits some of them. In the table there are around 110,000 clones, 85% to 90% of which are singletons. V dropped 2 bases and J dropped 3 bases, with 11 bases sitting between them. The CDR3 is 14 amino acids. The TCR comes from a woman between 50 and 59 years old with colorectal cancer. This chain joins TRBV5-3 and TRBJ1-2; D is unresolved. TRBV5-3 is labeled an ORF, and its function is uncertain. The sequencing input was PBMCs. CDR3 protein: CARSFSPPDYGYTF. The CDR3 coding sequence is TGTGCCAGAAGCTTTAGCCCGCCAGACTATGGCTACACCTTC.